Listed here are 27 T cell receptor beta chains from one sample, sequenced in a study of T cells expressing NK-cell markers. From its re-call of the 5' RACE reads, TCRdb lists each CDR3 protein once, without DNA. The listing records some 340,000 distinct CDR3 sequences. The specimen sequenced was blood T cells: a sorted CD56 or NKG2C T cell subset, CD4+ or CD8+ T cells, or bulk PBMC T cells (not recorded which). The receptors come from a man aged 18 to 69 in good health.

The chain links TRBV9 to TRBJ1-6; the TCRdb D gene call, TRBD1, has no DNA to confirm it. The CDR3 is made up of 16 amino acids. Per the germline V gene, CDR1 is SGDLS and CDR2 is YYNGEE. CDR3 loop: CASSDQQGAYNSPLHF.

The chain combines TRBV11-2 with TRBJ2-1; TCRdb selects TRBD1, and the lack of DNA leaves this call unchecked. This CDR3 comprises 17 residues. Germline V gene sequence: CDR1 SGHAT, CDR2 FQNNGV. CDR3 sequence: CASSLQRPTRRYNEQFF.

V is TRBV5-5 and J is TRBJ2-3; checking the TCRdb D call of TRBD1 is not possible without DNA. This CDR3 is built from 13 residues. The germline V gene encodes CDR1 SGHKS and CDR2 YYEKEE (reference sequence). The CDR3 loop is CASSWTEGRIPYF. Using reference TRBV5-5 and TRBJ2-3 for the parts outside the CDR3, the full variable domain is DAGVTQSPTHLIKTRGQQVTLRCSPISGHKSVSWYQQVLGQGPQFIFQYYEKEERGRGNFPDRFSARQFPNYSSELNVNALLLGDSALYLCASSWTEGRIPYFGPGTRLTVL.

V and J are TRBV20-1 and TRBJ1-6. Germline loops: CDR1 DFQATT, CDR2 SNEGSKA (reference sequence). CDR3 length equals 12 residues. CDR3: CSARDPDSPLHF.

This chain links TRBV20-1 with TRBJ1-1. CDR1 is DFQATT and CDR2 is SNEGSKA in the germline V gene (reference sequence). The CDR3 totals 15 residues. The chain's CDR3 is CSARGGGGEDTEAFF.

The chain combines TRBV6-2 or TRBV6-3 with TRBJ2-7; the TRBD1 assignment by TCRdb is unverifiable without DNA. The germline gives CDR1 MNHEY, CDR2 SVGEGT. The CDR3 has 14 amino acids. The CDR3 reads CASSPTGGIDEQYF.

This chain connects TRBV5-1 to TRBJ2-2; checking the TCRdb D call of TRBD2 is not possible without DNA. The CDR3 runs 15 residues. CDR1 is SGHRS, CDR2 YFSETQ, per germline. CDR3 in amino acids: CASSWAGTVTGELFF.

J is TRBJ2-4 and V is TRBV30; TCRdb lists TRBD1, though no DNA is available to test this call. The CDR3 consists of 13 residues. The V gene's germline CDR1 is GTSNPN and CDR2 SVGIG (reference sequence). This chain's CDR3 is CAWRDRGGHIQYF.

The chain recombines TRBV3-1 with TRBJ1-2; absent DNA, TCRdb's TRBD1 call cannot be checked. CDR1 is LGHDT and CDR2 is YNNKEL in the germline V gene (reference sequence). CDR3 length equals 14 residues. CDR3 sequence reads: CASSQESRGLGYTF.

The chain couples TRBV6-1 to TRBJ2-5; TCRdb proposes TRBD1, but this gene call is untestable without DNA. CDR1 and CDR2 from the germline V gene are MNHNS and SASEGT. The CDR3 loop spans 14 amino acids. The CDR3 sequence is CASRLRGTQETQYF.

The chain employs TRBV6-1 and TRBJ1-5; absent DNA, TCRdb's TRBD1 call cannot be checked. CDR3 length equals 15 residues. From germline, CDR1 is MNHNS and CDR2 SASEGT. The CDR3 sequence is CASSATGTSNQPQHF.

The chain recombines TRBV5-4 with TRBJ1-4; TCRdb's D call of TRBD1 is untestable without DNA. The CDR3 sequence is 15 residues long. The germline V gene has CDR1 SGHNT and CDR2 YYREEE (reference sequence). The chain's CDR3 is CASSSIQGANEKLFF.

The chain couples TRBV5-1 to TRBJ2-6. Germline loops: CDR1 SGHRS, CDR2 YFSETQ. This CDR3 is built from 16 residues. This CDR3 reads CASSLTSSSGANVLTF.

The chain recombines TRBV12-3 or TRBV12-4 with TRBJ2-1; the D call from TCRdb, TRBD2, cannot be confirmed without DNA. The CDR3 contains 15 residues. This CDR3 reads CASSLGVAGGYEQFF.

The chain uses TRBV12-3 or TRBV12-4 and TRBJ2-7; without DNA, the TCRdb call of TRBD2 cannot be checked. The CDR3 totals 15 residues. Here the CDR3 reads CASSLWARSDFIQYF.

V usage is TRBV12-3 or TRBV12-4 and J usage is TRBJ2-5; the TCRdb call, TRBD1, lacks DNA for checking. The CDR3 length is 15 residues. CDR3 sequence reads: CASSLSILRGETLYF.

This chain joins TRBV19 and TRBJ2-5; TCRdb picks TRBD1, but there is no DNA to check that call. CDR1 and CDR2 from the germline V gene are LNHDA and SQIVND (reference sequence). The CDR3 loop spans 15 amino acids. The CDR3 protein is CASSSRGTGEETQYF.

This chain uses TRBV7-9 with TRBJ2-1; the D call of TRBD2 rests on TCRdb alone, since no DNA is present to check it. The V gene's germline CDR1 is SEHNR and CDR2 FQNEAQ (reference sequence). The CDR3 consists of 17 residues. The CDR3 here is CASSLVRTSGGNNEQFF.

The chain couples TRBV29-1 to TRBJ2-2; TCRdb's D call, TRBD2, is unchecked because there is no DNA. The CDR3 runs to 13 residues. Germline V gives CDR1 SQVTM, CDR2 ANQGSEA. CDR3 protein: CSVGTPRTGELFF.

This chain links TRBV5-1 with TRBJ2-3; the TCRdb call, TRBD2, lacks DNA for checking. The germline CDR1 and CDR2 sequences are SGHRS and YFSETQ. This CDR3 is 14 amino acids long. The CDR3 spells CASSSGGATDTQYF.

This chain uses TRBV10-3 with TRBJ2-3; no DNA is available, so the TRBD1 call from TCRdb remains unchecked. The CDR3 totals 15 residues. Germline CDR1 reads ENHRY; CDR2 reads SYGVKD. The CDR3 loop reads CAIRRGQPSTDTQYF.

The chain employs TRBV12-3 or TRBV12-4 and TRBJ2-4. The CDR3 is 16 residues long. The CDR3 protein is CASSLSLEVAKNIQYF.

The J gene is TRBJ2-6, the V gene TRBV18; no DNA is available, so the TRBD1 call from TCRdb remains unchecked. The length of the CDR3 is 17 residues. The germline V gene encodes CDR1 KGHSH and CDR2 LQKENI. This chain's CDR3 is CASSPRTGFSGANVLTF.

The chain joins TRBV12-3 or TRBV12-4 to TRBJ2-7. The CDR3 is 13 amino acids. The CDR3 reads CASSFKIRNEQYF.

Here the CDR3 reads CASSRTQREQYF. The chain is built from TRBV5-1 and TRBJ2-7. CDR3 length: 12 residues. Germline V gene data show CDR1 as SGHRS and CDR2 as YFSETQ.

V and J are TRBV7-9 and TRBJ2-7; TCRdb's assignment of TRBD2 cannot be checked, as there is no DNA. The germline gives CDR1 SEHNR, CDR2 FQNEAQ (reference sequence). The CDR3 has 15 amino acids. CDR3 loop: CASSLVVQGNYEQYF.

The genes are TRBV7-2 and TRBJ2-7; the TCRdb call, TRBD2, lacks DNA for checking. This CDR3 comprises 17 residues. The V gene's germline CDR1 is SGHTA and CDR2 FQGNSA. CDR3 protein: CASSSPPGWTSGYEQYF.